The present T cell receptor (beta chain) was sequenced within a study of T cell responses to AZD1222 COVID-19 vaccine. The study, taken as a whole, reports: No repertoire was sampled before or during the peak T cell response, only after it. In a largely white British group with more females than males, clonal diversity was possibly underestimated.

It was second doses at about 4 or about 12 weeks that were pooled. Generated by immunoSEQ multiplex PCR, the TCRdb table keeps only in-frame clones and is missing some. The sample has 150,000 to 200,000 clones, around 88% seen once. CDR1 and CDR2 from the germline V gene are ENHRY and SYGVKD. Trimming removed 2 bases from V and 6 bases from J, with 8 bases in between. This CDR3 contains 14 residues. To note about this clone: The antigen remains undetermined.

Source: peripheral blood, taken 28 days after the second AZD1222 dose. The receptor's source is an adult who received the AZD1222 COVID-19 vaccine. The V call is TRBV10-3, the J call TRBJ1-6; tentative D call: TRBD1 (6 bases). The CDR3 region has the DNA TGTGCCATCAGTGAGGGCAGGGGTAATTCACCCCTCCACTTT. Amino acids: CAISEGRGNSPLHF.